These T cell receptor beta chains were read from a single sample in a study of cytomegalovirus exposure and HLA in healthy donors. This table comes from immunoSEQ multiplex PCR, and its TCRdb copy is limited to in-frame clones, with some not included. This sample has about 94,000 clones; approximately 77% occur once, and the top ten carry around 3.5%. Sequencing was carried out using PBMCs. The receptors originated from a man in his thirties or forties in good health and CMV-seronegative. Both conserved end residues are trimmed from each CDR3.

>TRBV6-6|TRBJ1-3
ASSYLIAKQGNTIY
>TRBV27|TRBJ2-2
ASSLSQAGGVLGELF
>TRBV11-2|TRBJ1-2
ASSPDRGYGYT
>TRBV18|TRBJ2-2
ASSQRQDPRSGELF
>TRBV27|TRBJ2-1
ASTSGESSYNEQF
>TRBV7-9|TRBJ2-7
ASSTGTGSYEQY
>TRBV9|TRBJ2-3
ASSVGLAGSASTDTQY
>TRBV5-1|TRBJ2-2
ASSSTGTYGELF
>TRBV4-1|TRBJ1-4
ASSRTASEKLF
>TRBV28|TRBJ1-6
ASSPSDSPLH
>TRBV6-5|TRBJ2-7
ASAYGSTAYEQY
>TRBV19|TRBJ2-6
ASSWGDHRAKAGANVLT
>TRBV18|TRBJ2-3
ASSPTRSTDTQY
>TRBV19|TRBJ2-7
ASSLRQGTFYEQY
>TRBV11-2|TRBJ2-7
ASSLNPRPQGDEQY
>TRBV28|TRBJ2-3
ASSLGRATDTQY
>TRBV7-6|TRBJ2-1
ASIKSHGGREQF
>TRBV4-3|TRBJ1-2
ASSQDGSGRNGYT
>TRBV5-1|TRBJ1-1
ASSLEKATRGYTEAF
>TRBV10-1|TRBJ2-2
ASSGTGNTGELF
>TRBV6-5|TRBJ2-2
ASSYSTSGSTGELF
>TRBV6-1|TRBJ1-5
ASIPLGSHQPQH
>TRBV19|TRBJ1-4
ASSYGTATNEKLF
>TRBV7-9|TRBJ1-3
ASSLGGGYSGNTIY
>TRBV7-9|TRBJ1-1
ASSPGTKNTEAF
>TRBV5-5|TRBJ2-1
ASNEKRLAGDGEQF
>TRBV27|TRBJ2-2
ASSQLALNTGELF
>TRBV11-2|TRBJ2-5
ASSLGSRETQY
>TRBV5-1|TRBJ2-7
ASSLVAGAAEQY
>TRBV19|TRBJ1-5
ASTYNPRWQPQH
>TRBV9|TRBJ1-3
ASSVGVGAGNTIY
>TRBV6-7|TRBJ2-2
ASSSLALTANTGELF
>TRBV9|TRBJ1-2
ASSVATSNHYGYT
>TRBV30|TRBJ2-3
AWRHWTTTDTQY
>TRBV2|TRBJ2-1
ASSEQTDPFYNEQF
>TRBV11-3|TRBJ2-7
ASSSGQGPPYEQY
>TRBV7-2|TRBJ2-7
ASSLVADRASYEQY
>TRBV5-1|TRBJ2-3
ASSLGGGSMNTQY
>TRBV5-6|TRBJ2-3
ASSLPDRDRRTDTQY
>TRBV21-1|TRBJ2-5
ASSKKAGFQETQY
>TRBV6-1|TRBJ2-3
ASSEALRGGRGTDTQY